This TCR beta chain is from a study of blood T cells in healthy people across ages. At the level of the study: Capture via template switching afforded approximately one barcoded beta molecule per two T cells.

Total RNA was extracted at no less than 5.5 micrograms per sample. The use of a sample-barcoded 5' primer and a J-beta primer mix characterized a second PCR of about 7 to 12 cycles. In TCRdb, the 5' RACE reads were re-called with MiXCR into one record per CDR3 protein. The data contain roughly 570,000 distinct CDR3 sequences, 27% of them seen just once; the ten biggest clones take up around a sixth. There are 17 residues in the CDR3. Germline loops: CDR1 MNHEY, CDR2 SVGAGI. Trimming pared 0 bases from V and 11 bases from J, leaving 22 bases between. The V gene is TRBV6-5, the J gene TRBJ1-4; a weak D match, TRBD1 (6 bases). The clonotype was recovered from a woman aged 70-85 years in good health. The sequencing input was blood. CDR3 nucleotides: TGTGCCAGCAGTTACTCAAGCACAGGGAGCTCCCCGGGCAAACTGTTTTTT. Encoded protein: CASSYSSTGSSPGKLFF.